This passage covers 30 T cell receptor beta chains from one sample sequenced in a study of blood T cell repertoires in COVID-19. Only in-frame clones appear in the TCRdb table, and some are missing; sequencing was by immunoSEQ multiplex PCR. The repertoire consists of under 200,000 clones, with approximately 86% occurring once and the leading ten covering 2% to 3%. Sequencing was done on a sample of peripheral blood. The receptors originated from a woman of 80 years or more with COVID-19, enrolled during active disease.

The CDR3 is CATPFRARINYGYTF. CDR3 DNA sequence: TGTGCCACCCCATTCAGGGCAAGAATTAACTATGGCTACACCTTC. The chain uses TRBV27 and TRBJ1-2, with D possibly TRBD1 on 5 matching bases. The length of the CDR3 is 15 residues. Germline V gene lookup returns CDR1 MNHEY and CDR2 SMNVEV (reference sequence). Deletions cut 10 bases from V and 1 base from J, with 19 bases between.

The chain uses TRBV7-3 and TRBJ2-2, with 10 bases fitting TRBD1. The CDR3 is 17 residues long. The V gene end was trimmed by 0 bases and the J gene end by 7 bases; junction bases not matched to a gene: 8. Per the germline V gene, CDR1 is SGHTA and CDR2 is FQGTGA. The CDR3 bases are TGTGCCAGCAGCTTAACACCGTGGACAGGGGGGAACGGGGAGCTGTTTTTT. This codes for CASSLTPWTGGNGELFF. The variable domain in full, with the rest retrieved from reference TRBV7-3 and TRBJ2-2, is GAGVSQTPSNKVTEKGKYVELRCDPISGHTALYWYRQSLGQGPEFLIYFQGTGAADDSGLPNDRFFAVRPEGSVSTLKIQRTERGDSAVYLCASSLTPWTGGNGELFFGEGSRLTVL.

V usage is TRBV19 and J usage is TRBJ2-5; D is unresolved. CDR3 size: 15 residues. Germline CDR1 LNHDA, CDR2 SQIVND (reference sequence). The V gene lost 6 bases and the J gene lost 1 base, with 15 bases spanning the gap. CDR3 in amino acids: CASRTTWSLQETQYF. Here the CDR3 DNA reads TGTGCCAGTAGGACCACCTGGAGCCTCCAAGAGACCCAGTACTTC. Full variable domain (rest looked up from reference TRBV19 and TRBJ2-5): DGGITQSPKYLFRKEGQNVTLSCEQNLNHDAMYWYRQDPGQGLRLIYYSQIVNDFQKGDIAEGYSVSREKKESFPLTVTSAQKNPTAFYLCASRTTWSLQETQYFGPGTRLLVL.

V gene TRBV19 combines with J gene TRBJ2-3; 12 bases are a match to TRBD2. Germline loops: CDR1 LNHDA, CDR2 SQIVND (reference sequence). The CDR3 contains 19 residues. V lost 4 bases to trimming and J lost 3 bases; unmatched junction nucleotides: 14. The CDR3 region has the DNA TGTGCCAGTAGTAAGACTAGCGGGGGCCCCTTCGGCACTACAGATACGCAGTATTTT. It yields the protein CASSKTSGGPFGTTDTQYF. Supplemented by reference TRBV19 and TRBJ2-3, the full variable domain reads DGGITQSPKYLFRKEGQNVTLSCEQNLNHDAMYWYRQDPGQGLRLIYYSQIVNDFQKGDIAEGYSVSREKKESFPLTVTSAQKNPTAFYLCASSKTSGGPFGTTDTQYFGPGTRLTVL.

The V gene is TRBV13, the J gene TRBJ1-5; possibly TRBD1 for D (6 bases). The germline V and J ends were trimmed by 2 bases and 7 bases, with 12 bases remaining between them. Per germline, CDR1 PRHDT and CDR2 FYEKMQ (reference sequence). This CDR3 region has 14 residues. The CDR3 loop reads CASSLQGSRQPQHF. DNA of the CDR3: TGTGCCAGCAGCTTACAGGGGTCGCGGCAGCCCCAGCATTTT.

The chain uses TRBV7-2 and TRBJ1-2, with D hard to call. V lost 2 bases and J 6 bases, leaving 10 bases between the germline ends. The CDR3 runs to 13 residues. Germline CDR1 SGHTA, CDR2 FQGNSA. The CDR3 is CASSLIYGDGYTF. The CDR3 DNA is TGTGCCAGCAGCTTAATATACGGGGATGGCTACACCTTC.

The chain joins TRBV7-2 to TRBJ2-5; TRBD2 might be the D (6 bases). The CDR3 has 14 residues. V lost 3 bases, J lost 4 bases, and 12 bases lay in between. Germline CDR1 and CDR2: SGHTA and FQGNSA. CDR3 loop: CASSFPGVGETQYF. The CDR3 bases are TGTGCCAGCAGCTTTCCGGGGGTAGGAGAGACCCAGTACTTC.

The V and J genes are TRBV28 and TRBJ1-3; D not certain. With 2 bases removed from V and 9 bases from J, the gap between germline ends came to 17 bases. This CDR3 is 15 amino acids long. Germline-derived CDR1 and CDR2 are MDHEN and SYDVKM. The CDR3: CASSLRGSTRGTIYF. The CDR3 coding sequence is TGTGCCAGCAGTTTACGAGGCAGCACGCGGGGCACCATATATTTT. The full variable domain, its missing parts supplied by reference TRBV28 and TRBJ1-3, is DVKVTQSSRYLVKRTGEKVFLECVQDMDHENMFWYRQDPGLGLRLIYFSYDVKMKEKGDIPEGYSVSREKKERFSLILESASTNQTSMYLCASSLRGSTRGTIYFGEGSWLTVV.

The CDR3 nucleotides are TGTGCCAGCAGTTTGCTAGCGGGAGGGCAGGGCACAGATACGCAGTATTTT. Protein sequence: CASSLLAGGQGTDTQYF. This rearrangement joins TRBV6-2 or TRBV6-3 to TRBJ2-3, with 12 bases fitting TRBD2. Germline trimming cut 4 bases from V and 1 base from J; bases unmatched to any gene: 6. The CDR3 has 17 residues. The germline V gene has CDR1 MNHEY and CDR2 SVGEGT.

A word on this clone: At the DNA level, this CDR3 is encoded by other sequences in the same sample as well. The rearrangement links TRBV18 to TRBJ1-2; 7 bases map to TRBD1. The CDR3 runs to 13 residues. CDR1 is KGHSH and CDR2 is LQKENI in the germline V gene. V was clipped by 3 bases and J by 4 bases; unmatched bases: 2. The CDR3 DNA sequence: TGTGCCAGCTCACCCGACAGGGTCTATGGCTACACCTTC. Protein: CASSPDRVYGYTF.

The rearrangement links TRBV2 to TRBJ2-5; 11 bases are a match to TRBD2. Germline V CDR1 and CDR2: SNHLY, FYNNEI. CDR3 length: 16 residues. The trim removed 6 bases at V and 1 base at J, leaving 7 bases unmatched. The CDR3 nucleotides read TGTGCCAGCAGAGCCGGACTAGCGGGCACCCAAGAGACCCAGTACTTC. This codes for CASRAGLAGTQETQYF.

For this clone: In the same sample, other DNA sequences code for this CDR3. The chain is built from TRBV4-2 and TRBJ1-6; the match to TRBD1 covers 9 bases. The CDR3 runs 15 residues. Germline CDR1 and CDR2: LGHNA and YNFKEQ. V shed 2 bases and J 5 bases; nucleotides not matched to a gene: 1. This CDR3 is CASSQWDRDNSPLHF. The CDR3 DNA follows: TGTGCCAGCAGCCAATGGGACAGGGATAATTCACCCCTCCACTTT.

The chain recombines TRBV7-3 with TRBJ2-1; 8 bases match TRBD2. Germline CDR1 and CDR2: SGHTA and FQGTGA. The CDR3 spans 16 residues. V lost 5 bases to trimming and J lost 0 bases; unmatched junction nucleotides: 6. The CDR3 region has the DNA TGTGCCAGCAGCCTCAGACTAGCGAGCTCCTACAATGAGCAGTTCTTC. Translating gives CASSLRLASSYNEQFF.

The CDR3 sequence: CASRQGAQTDTQYF. CDR3 DNA: TGCGCCAGCAGACAGGGGGCGCAGACAGATACGCAGTATTTT. This chain joins TRBV5-1 and TRBJ2-3, with TRBD1 identical over 9 bases. The CDR3 spans 14 residues. CDR1 is SGHRS and CDR2 is YFSETQ in the germline V gene. The trim removed 5 bases at V and 3 bases at J, leaving 4 bases unmatched. The complete variable domain, with remaining parts taken from reference TRBV5-1 and TRBJ2-3, reads KAGVTQTPRYLIKTRGQQVTLSCSPISGHRSVSWYQQTPGQGLQFLFEYFSETQRNKGNFPGRFSGRQFSNSRSEMNVSTLELGDSALYLCASRQGAQTDTQYFGPGTRLTVL.

The chain employs TRBV20-1 and TRBJ1-4; 7 positions match TRBD1. Looked up from germline, CDR1 is DFQATT and CDR2 is SNEGSKA (reference sequence). With V trimmed by 3 bases and J by 8 bases, 6 bases remained unmatched. The CDR3 is 13 amino acids. CDR3: CSASRQGGEKLFF. Written as DNA, the CDR3 is TGCAGTGCTAGTAGACAGGGAGGAGAAAAACTGTTTTTT.

V and J are TRBV27 and TRBJ1-6; 8 bases agree with TRBD1. The trim removed 2 bases at V and 6 bases at J, leaving 6 bases unmatched. The CDR3 spans 16 residues. The germline gives CDR1 MNHEY, CDR2 SMNVEV (reference sequence). CDR3 sequence reads: CASSLETGARNSPLHF. The CDR3 coding sequence is TGTGCCAGCAGTTTAGAGACAGGGGCACGTAATTCACCCCTCCACTTT.

This chain uses TRBV29-1 with TRBJ2-7; unclear D gene. Looked up from germline, CDR1 is SQVTM and CDR2 is ANQGSEA. V was cut by 4 bases and J by 5 bases, with 6 bases left in between. CDR3 size: 10 residues. CDR3: CSVGHDEQYF. The CDR3 region has the DNA TGCAGCGTTGGACATGACGAGCAGTACTTC.

The table lists this clone with a count of one. CDR3 residues: CASSRGTSTDTQYF. The CDR3 bases are TGTGCCAGCAGTCGAGGGACTAGCACAGATACGCAGTATTTT. The chain recombines TRBV2 with TRBJ2-3; D might be TRBD2 (6 bases). Germline lookup yields CDR1 SNHLY and CDR2 FYNNEI. CDR3 length: 14 residues. Trimming pared 5 bases from V and 0 bases from J, leaving 9 bases between.

This chain uses TRBV19 with TRBJ2-7; the D gene is possibly TRBD1 (5 bases). V was shortened by 3 bases and J by 0 bases, with 18 bases between the two germline ends. Per germline, CDR1 LNHDA and CDR2 SQIVND (reference sequence). There are 17 residues in the CDR3. The CDR3 coding sequence is TGTGCCAGTAGTATGGGTCAGGGCAAAATGGCCTCCTACGAGCAGTACTTC. Residues: CASSMGQGKMASYEQYF.

The chain couples TRBV19 to TRBJ2-5, with 8 bases fitting TRBD2. The CDR3 has 14 amino acids. V lost 7 bases to trimming and J lost 7 bases; unmatched junction nucleotides: 11. Germline V CDR1 and CDR2: LNHDA, SQIVND (reference sequence). The CDR3, as DNA: TGTGCCAGTACCCCGGGGGGGATTGGTGGGACCCAGTACTTC. As protein: CASTPGGIGGTQYF.

This clone appeared a few times. The chain carries TRBV28 and TRBJ1-6; possible D gene TRBD1, 5 bases. Germline V gene data show CDR1 as MDHEN and CDR2 as SYDVKM. The CDR3 extends over 11 amino acids. Trimming took 6 bases from V and 9 from J, leaving 6 bases between them. CDR3 DNA: TGTGCCAGCAGAGGGGTTTCACCCCTCCACTTT. Translating it yields CASRGVSPLHF.

The rearrangement uses TRBV6-5 and TRBJ2-3, with 7 nucleotides matching TRBD1. CDR3 size: 14 residues. J lost 5 bases, V lost 6 bases, and 8 bases had no gene match. Germline assignment: CDR1 MNHEY and CDR2 SVGAGI. CDR3 nucleotide sequence: TGTGCCAGCAGCATTACCTCAGGGGGAGATACGCAGTATTTT. Translating it yields CASSITSGGDTQYF.

V gene TRBV27 combines with J gene TRBJ1-6; D not resolved. The CDR3 runs 14 residues. Trimming stripped 3 bases from V and 5 bases from J, with 8 bases between. From germline, CDR1 is MNHEY and CDR2 SMNVEV (reference sequence). The CDR3 here is CASSFWHDNSPLHF. CDR3 DNA sequence: TGTGCCAGCAGTTTTTGGCACGATAATTCACCCCTCCACTTT.

The gene calls are TRBV2 and TRBJ1-2, with TRBD1 matching over 7 bases. CDR1 and CDR2 from the germline V gene are SNHLY and FYNNEI. Trimming at V came to 6 bases and at J to 7 bases, leaving 5 bases not matched to a gene. This CDR3 has 12 amino acids. CDR3 coding DNA: TGTGCCAGCAGGATTACAGGGGTTGGCTACACCTTC. Its translation is CASRITGVGYTF. Combining the CDR3 with reference TRBV2 and TRBJ1-2 gives the whole variable domain EPEVTQTPSHQVTQMGQEVILRCVPISNHLYFYWYRQILGQKVEFLVSFYNNEISEKSEIFDDQFSVERPDGSNFTLKIRSTKLEDSAMYFCASRITGVGYTFGSGTRLTVV.

This chain connects TRBV29-1 to TRBJ2-7, with TRBD1 matching 10 bases. After removal of 6 bases from V and 3 bases from J, the junction contained 8 bases not matched to a gene. The CDR3 consists of 14 residues. The germline gives CDR1 SQVTM, CDR2 ANQGSEA. The CDR3 protein is CSVTGGVFGYEQYF. The CDR3, as DNA: TGCAGCGTGACAGGGGGCGTATTTGGCTACGAGCAGTACTTC.

The rearrangement joins TRBV28 to TRBJ2-7, with 9 bases matching TRBD1. V was clipped by 4 bases and J by 3 bases; unmatched bases: 10. The CDR3 is made up of 16 amino acids. Germline V gene lookup returns CDR1 MDHEN and CDR2 SYDVKM. The CDR3, as DNA: TGTGCCAGCAGTTCCAATTTTGGACAGGGGCGCTACGAGCAGTACTTC. Translation: CASSSNFGQGRYEQYF.

V and J are TRBV6-5 and TRBJ1-4; D unresolved. V was shortened by 4 bases and J by 8 bases, with 20 bases between the two germline ends. This CDR3 region has 16 residues. From germline, CDR1 is MNHEY and CDR2 SVGAGI. The CDR3 DNA sequence: TGTGCCAGCAGTTCCAACCTAGGACTGAGAGGGGAAAAACTGTTTTTT. Translated, it gives CASSSNLGLRGEKLFF.

The chain employs TRBV7-8 and TRBJ2-5; D perhaps matches TRBD1 (6 bases). The V end lost 5 bases, the J end lost 4 bases, and 14 bases lay between the germline ends. Germline V gene data show CDR1 as SGHVS and CDR2 as FQNEAQ. CDR3 length: 14 residues. The CDR3 loop reads CASSPVRGGETQYF. In DNA form, the CDR3 reads TGTGCCAGCAGCCCCGTCCGAGGGGGAGAGACCCAGTACTTC.

In this sample, this clone turned up once. This sequence joins TRBV28 and TRBJ1-2, with TRBD1 identical over 7 bases. Trimming took 6 bases from V and 4 from J; bases not matched to a gene: 8. Germline CDR1 reads MDHEN; CDR2 reads SYDVKM. The CDR3 spans 14 residues. For the CDR3, the DNA is TGTGCCAGCAGAGAGGTGGCAGGGGGCTATGGCTACACCTTC. Amino acids: CASREVAGGYGYTF.

V is TRBV19 and J is TRBJ1-1, with 7 bases fitting TRBD1. The J segment lost 2 bases and the V segment lost 5 bases, leaving 5 bases of the junction unmatched. Germline V lookup: CDR1 LNHDA, CDR2 SQIVND (reference sequence). This CDR3 has 14 amino acids. The CDR3 reads CASSPGTANTEAFF. The CDR3 bases are TGTGCCAGTAGTCCTGGGACAGCTAACACTGAAGCTTTCTTT.